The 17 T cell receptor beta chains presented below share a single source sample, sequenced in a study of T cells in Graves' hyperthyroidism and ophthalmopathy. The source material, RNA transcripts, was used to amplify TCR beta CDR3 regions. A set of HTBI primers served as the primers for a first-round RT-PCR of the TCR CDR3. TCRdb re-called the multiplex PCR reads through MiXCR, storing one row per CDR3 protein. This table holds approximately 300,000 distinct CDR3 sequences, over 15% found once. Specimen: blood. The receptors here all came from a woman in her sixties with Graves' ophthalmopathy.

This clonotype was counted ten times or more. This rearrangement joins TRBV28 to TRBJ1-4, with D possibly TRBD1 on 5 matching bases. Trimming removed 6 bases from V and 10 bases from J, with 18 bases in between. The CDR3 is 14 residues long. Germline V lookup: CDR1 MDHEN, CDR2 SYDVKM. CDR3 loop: CASRGGLKEGKLFF. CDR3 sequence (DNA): TGTGCCAGCAGGGGGGGACTTAAGGAGGGAAAACTGTTTTTT. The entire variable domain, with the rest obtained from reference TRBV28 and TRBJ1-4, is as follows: DVKVTQSSRYLVKRTGEKVFLECVQDMDHENMFWYRQDPGLGLRLIYFSYDVKMKEKGDIPEGYSVSREKKERFSLILESASTNQTSMYLCASRGGLKEGKLFFGSGTQLSVL.

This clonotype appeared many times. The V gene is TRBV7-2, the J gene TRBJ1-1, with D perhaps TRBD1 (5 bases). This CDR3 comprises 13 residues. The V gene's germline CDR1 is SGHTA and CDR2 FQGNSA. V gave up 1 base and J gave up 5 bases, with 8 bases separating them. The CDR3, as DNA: TGTGCCAGCAGCTTAGGGGGGTTTACTGAAGCTTTCTTT. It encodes CASSLGGFTEAFF.

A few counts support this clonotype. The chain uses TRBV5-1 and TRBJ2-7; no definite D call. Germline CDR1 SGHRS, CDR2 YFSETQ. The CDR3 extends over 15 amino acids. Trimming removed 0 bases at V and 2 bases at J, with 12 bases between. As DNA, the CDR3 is TGCGCCAGCAGCTTGGATGGTATGCAGCCCTACGAGCAGTACTTC. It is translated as CASSLDGMQPYEQYF.

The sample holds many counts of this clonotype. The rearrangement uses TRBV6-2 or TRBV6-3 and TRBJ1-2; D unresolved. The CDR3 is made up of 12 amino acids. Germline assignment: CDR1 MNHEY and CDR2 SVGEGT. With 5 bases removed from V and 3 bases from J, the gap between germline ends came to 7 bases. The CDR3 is CASSRKDYGYTF. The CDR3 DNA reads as TGTGCCAGCAGTCGTAAAGACTATGGCTACACCTTC.

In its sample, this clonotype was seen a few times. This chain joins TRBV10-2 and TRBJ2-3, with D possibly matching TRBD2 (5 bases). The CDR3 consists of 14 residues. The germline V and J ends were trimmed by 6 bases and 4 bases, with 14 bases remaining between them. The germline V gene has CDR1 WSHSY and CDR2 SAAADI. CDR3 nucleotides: TGCGCCAGCAGCGGGGAATTGACATCAGATACGCAGTATTTT. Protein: CASSGELTSDTQYF.

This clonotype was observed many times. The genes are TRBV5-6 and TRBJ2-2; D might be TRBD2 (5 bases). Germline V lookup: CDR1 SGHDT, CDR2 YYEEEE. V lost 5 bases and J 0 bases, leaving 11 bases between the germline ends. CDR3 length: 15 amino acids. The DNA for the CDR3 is TGTGCCAGCAGGGACTTGTTGTCGAACACCGGGGAGCTGTTTTTT. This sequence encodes CASRDLLSNTGELFF.

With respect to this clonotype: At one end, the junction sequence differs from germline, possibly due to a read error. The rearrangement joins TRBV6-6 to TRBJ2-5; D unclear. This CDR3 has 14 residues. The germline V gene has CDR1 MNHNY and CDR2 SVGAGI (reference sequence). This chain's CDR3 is CASSFSLSQEAQYF. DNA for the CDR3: TGTGCCAGCAGTTTCTCTCTTTCCCAAGAGGCCCAGTACTTC.

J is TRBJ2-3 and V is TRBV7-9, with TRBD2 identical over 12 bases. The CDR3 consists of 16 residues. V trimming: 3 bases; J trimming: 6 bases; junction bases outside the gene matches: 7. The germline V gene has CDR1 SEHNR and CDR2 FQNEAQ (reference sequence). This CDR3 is CASSFGLAGRRDTQYF. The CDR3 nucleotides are TGTGCCAGCAGCTTCGGACTAGCGGGGCGTCGGGATACGCAGTATTTT.

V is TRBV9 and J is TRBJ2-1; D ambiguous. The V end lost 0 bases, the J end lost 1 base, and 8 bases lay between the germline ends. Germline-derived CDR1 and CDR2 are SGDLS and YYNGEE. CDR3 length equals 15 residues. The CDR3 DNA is TGTGCCAGCAGCGTAGTGGAGTGGTCCTACAATGAGCAGTTCTTC. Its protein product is CASSVVEWSYNEQFF.

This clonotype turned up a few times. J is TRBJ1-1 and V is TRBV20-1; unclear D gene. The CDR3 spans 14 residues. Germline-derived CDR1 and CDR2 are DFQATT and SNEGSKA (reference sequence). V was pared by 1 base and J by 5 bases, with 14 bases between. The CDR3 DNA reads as TGCAGTGCTAGAGGTCCACTTTTGGGGACTGAAGCTTTCTTT. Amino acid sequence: CSARGPLLGTEAFF.

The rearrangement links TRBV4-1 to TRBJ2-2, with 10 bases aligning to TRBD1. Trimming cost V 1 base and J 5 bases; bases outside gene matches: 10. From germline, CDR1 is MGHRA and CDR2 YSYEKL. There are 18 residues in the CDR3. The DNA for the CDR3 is TGCGCCAGCAGCCAAGTAACGTTCCGGGACAGGGGTACCGGGGAGCTGTTTTTT. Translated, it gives CASSQVTFRDRGTGELFF.

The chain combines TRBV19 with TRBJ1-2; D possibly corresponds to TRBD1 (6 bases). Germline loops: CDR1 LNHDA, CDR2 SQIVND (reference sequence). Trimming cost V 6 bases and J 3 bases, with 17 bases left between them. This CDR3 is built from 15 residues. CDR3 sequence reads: CASSWISAGDYGYTF. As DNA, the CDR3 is TGTGCCAGTAGCTGGATATCGGCAGGGGACTATGGCTACACCTTC.

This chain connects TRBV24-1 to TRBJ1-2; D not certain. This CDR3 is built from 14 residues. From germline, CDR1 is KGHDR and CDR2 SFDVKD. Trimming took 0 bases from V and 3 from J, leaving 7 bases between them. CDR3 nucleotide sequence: TGTGCCACCAGTGATTTGAACGGGGACTATGGCTACACCTTC. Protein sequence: CATSDLNGDYGYTF.

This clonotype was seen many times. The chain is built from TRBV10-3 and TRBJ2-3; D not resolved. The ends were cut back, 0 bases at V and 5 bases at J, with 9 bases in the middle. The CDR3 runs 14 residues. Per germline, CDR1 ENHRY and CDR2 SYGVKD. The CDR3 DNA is TGTGCCATCAGTGAGTCGGCGCTACAAGATACGCAGTATTTT. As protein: CAISESALQDTQYF.

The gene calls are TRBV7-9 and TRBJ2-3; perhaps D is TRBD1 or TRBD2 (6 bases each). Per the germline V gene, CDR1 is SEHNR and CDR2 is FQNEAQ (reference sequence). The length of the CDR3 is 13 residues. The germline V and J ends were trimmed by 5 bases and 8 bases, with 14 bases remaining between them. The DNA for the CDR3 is TGTGCCAGCAGCCCGGGGGCCGGGACTACGCAGTATTTT. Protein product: CASSPGAGTTQYF.

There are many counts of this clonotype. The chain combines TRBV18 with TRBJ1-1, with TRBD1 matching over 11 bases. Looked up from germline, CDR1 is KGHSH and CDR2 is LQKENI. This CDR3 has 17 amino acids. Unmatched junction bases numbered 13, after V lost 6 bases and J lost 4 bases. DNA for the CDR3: TGTGCCAGCTCGCCTGGGACAGGGGGTGCTAGGGGCACTGAAGCTTTCTTT. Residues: CASSPGTGGARGTEAFF.

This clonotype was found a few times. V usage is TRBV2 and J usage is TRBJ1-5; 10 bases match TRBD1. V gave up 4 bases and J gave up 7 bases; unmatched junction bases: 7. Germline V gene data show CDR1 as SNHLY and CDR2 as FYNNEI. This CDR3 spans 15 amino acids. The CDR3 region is CASSGKGQGRQPQHF. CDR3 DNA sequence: TGTGCCAGCAGTGGAAAGGGACAGGGGAGGCAGCCCCAGCATTTT.